This T cell receptor beta chain was documented in a study of cytomegalovirus exposure and HLA in healthy donors. This clone was observed a handful of times. The CDR3 runs 14 residues. The germline CDR1 and CDR2 sequences are SNHLY and FYNNEI. The trim removed 6 bases at V and 3 bases at J, leaving 5 bases unmatched. The PCR made use of 60 Vbeta and 13 Jbeta primers. The data were produced by immunoSEQ multiplex PCR, yet TCRdb's version contains in-frame clones alone and is incomplete. The table shows some 91,000 clones, with around 80% occurring only once. This clonotype originated in a woman in her sixties in good health and CMV-seronegative. Specimen: PBMCs. The gene calls are TRBV2 and TRBJ2-1; 7 bases agree with TRBD1. CDR3 DNA sequence: TGTGCCAGCAGCCGGGACAGCTACTACAATGAGCAGTTCTTC. As protein: CASSRDSYYNEQFF.